This TCR beta chain was captured by sequencing in a study of CD8 T cells in Susac syndrome. The authors reverse transcribed roughly 0.45 to 1 ug RNA with random hexamers. Amplification of TCR beta CDR3 across 54 Vbeta and 13 Jbeta was performed with immunoSEQ multiplex PCR. TCRdb re-derived calls from the immunoSEQ multiplex PCR reads in MiXCR, one entry per CDR3 protein. The sample comprises about 210,000 distinct CDR3 sequences, 95% of which are singletons, and 0.085% to 0.095% rests with the top ten. The CD8+ and CD4+ T cells were negatively isolated, with the TEMRA cells enriched by FACS. The sequence came from a human donor with multiple sclerosis. The sample consisted of CD4+ T cells from PBMCs.

The CDR3: CASSFLKGGRYNEQFF. CDR3 DNA: TGTGCCAGCAGTTTTCTGAAGGGCGGGCGATACAATGAGCAGTTCTTC. The chain is built from TRBV6-5 and TRBJ2-1; D is perhaps TRBD2 (5 bases). Between the trimmed V and J ends, which lost 4 bases and 4 bases, there was a span of 17 bases. The CDR3 runs to 16 residues. The germline V gene encodes CDR1 MNHEY and CDR2 SVGAGI.